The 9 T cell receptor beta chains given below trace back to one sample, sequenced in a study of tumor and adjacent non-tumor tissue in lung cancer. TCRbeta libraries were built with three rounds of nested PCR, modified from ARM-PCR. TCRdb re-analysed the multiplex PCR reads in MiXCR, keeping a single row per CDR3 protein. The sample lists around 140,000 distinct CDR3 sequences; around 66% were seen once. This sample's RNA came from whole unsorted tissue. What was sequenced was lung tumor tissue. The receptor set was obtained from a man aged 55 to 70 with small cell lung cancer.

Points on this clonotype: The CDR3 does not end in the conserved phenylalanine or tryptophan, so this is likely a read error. The CDR3 sequence: CASSLVASNEQFL. Written as DNA, the CDR3 is TGTGCCAGCAGTTTAGTGGCGAGCAATGAGCAGTTCTTA. This rearrangement joins TRBV12-3 or TRBV12-4 to TRBJ2-1, with D hard to call. CDR3 length: 13 amino acids. The V and J ends lost 1 base and 6 bases respectively, with 7 bases between them.

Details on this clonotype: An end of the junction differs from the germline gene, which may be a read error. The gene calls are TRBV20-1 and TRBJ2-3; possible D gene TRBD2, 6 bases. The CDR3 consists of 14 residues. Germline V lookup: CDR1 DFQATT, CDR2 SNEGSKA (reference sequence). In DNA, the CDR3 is TGCAGTGCTAGCAGACTAGACACCACAGATACGCATTATTTT. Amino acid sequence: CSASRLDTTDTHYF.

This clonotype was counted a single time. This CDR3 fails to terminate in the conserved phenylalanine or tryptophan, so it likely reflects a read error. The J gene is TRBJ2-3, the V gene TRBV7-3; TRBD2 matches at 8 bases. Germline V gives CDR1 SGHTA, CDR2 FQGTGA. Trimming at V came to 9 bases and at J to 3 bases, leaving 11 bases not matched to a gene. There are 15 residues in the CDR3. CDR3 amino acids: CASSPDSGGTDTQYL. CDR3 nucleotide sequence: TGTGCCAGTAGCCCGGACTCGGGGGGGACAGATACGCAGTATTTG.

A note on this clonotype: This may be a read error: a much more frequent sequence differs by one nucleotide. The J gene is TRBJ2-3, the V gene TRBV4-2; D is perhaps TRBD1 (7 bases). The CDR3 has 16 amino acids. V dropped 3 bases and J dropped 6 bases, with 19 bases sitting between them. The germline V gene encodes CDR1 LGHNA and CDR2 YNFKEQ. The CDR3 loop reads CASSQGGRGKGDTQYF. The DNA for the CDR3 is TGTGCCAGCAGCCAGGGGGGCAGGGGGAAAGGGGATACGCAGTATTTT.

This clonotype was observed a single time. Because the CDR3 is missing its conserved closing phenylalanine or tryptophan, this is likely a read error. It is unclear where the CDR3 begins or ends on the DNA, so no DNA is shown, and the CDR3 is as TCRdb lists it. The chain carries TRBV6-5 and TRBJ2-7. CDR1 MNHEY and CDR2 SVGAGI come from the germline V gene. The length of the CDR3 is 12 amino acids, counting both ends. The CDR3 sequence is CASSSITYELYL.

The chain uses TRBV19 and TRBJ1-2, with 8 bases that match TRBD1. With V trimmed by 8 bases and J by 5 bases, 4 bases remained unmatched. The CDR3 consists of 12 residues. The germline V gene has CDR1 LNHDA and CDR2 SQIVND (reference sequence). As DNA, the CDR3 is TGTGCCAGTGCCCGGACAGGGTATGGCTACACCTTC. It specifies CASARTGYGYTF.

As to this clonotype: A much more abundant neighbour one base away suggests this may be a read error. The CDR3 loop reads CSASLGAMGIEQYF. CDR3 coding DNA: TGCAGTGCTAGCCTCGGGGCCATGGGGATCGAGCAGTACTTC. This sequence joins TRBV20-1 and TRBJ2-7; TRBD1 or TRBD2 may be the D gene (5 bases each). Germline CDR1 reads DFQATT; CDR2 reads SNEGSKA (reference sequence). Trimming removed 3 bases from V and 6 bases from J, with 18 bases in between. This CDR3 comprises 14 residues.

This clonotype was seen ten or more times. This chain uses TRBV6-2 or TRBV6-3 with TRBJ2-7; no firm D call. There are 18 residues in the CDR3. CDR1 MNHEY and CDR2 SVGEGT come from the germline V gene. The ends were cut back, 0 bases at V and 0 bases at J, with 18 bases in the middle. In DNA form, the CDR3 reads TGTGCCAGCAGTTACTCGATTATCTCATTGACGAGCTCCTACGAGCAGTACTTC. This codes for CASSYSIISLTSSYEQYF.

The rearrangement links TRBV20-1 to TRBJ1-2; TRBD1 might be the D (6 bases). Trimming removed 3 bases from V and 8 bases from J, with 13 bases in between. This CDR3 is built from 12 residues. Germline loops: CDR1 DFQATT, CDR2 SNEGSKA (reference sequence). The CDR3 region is CSASAGVGGYTF. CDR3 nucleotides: TGCAGTGCTAGTGCAGGGGTAGGCGGCTACACCTTC.